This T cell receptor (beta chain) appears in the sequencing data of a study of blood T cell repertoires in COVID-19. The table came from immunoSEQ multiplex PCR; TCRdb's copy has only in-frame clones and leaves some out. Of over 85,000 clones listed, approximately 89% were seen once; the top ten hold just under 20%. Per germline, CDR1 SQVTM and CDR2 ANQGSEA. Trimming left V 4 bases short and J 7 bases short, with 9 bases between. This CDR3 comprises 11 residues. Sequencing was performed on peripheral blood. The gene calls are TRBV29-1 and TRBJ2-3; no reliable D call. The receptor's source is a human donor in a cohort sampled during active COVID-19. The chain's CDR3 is CSVVISYTQYF. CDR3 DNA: TGCAGCGTTGTTATCTCCTATACGCAGTATTTT.